Listed below are T cell receptor beta chains from one sample, sequenced in a study of T-cell memory formation after mild COVID-19. TCRdb re-called the 5' RACE reads with MiXCR, one entry per CDR3 protein. Seen here are a few hundred thousand distinct CDR3 sequences, about a sixth observed once, and the top ten hold 20% to 25%. Sequences were obtained from PBMCs or a T cell subset sorted from them (not recorded which). These receptor sequences come from a man younger than 35 who had mild COVID-19 (a few samples of this study predate the infection). Cell type and time point are not known. Each CDR3 is given with its conserved first and last residue. D genes are given only for firm matches. A row's size may be missing; if present it is once, few, many or a size class.

clone_size: -; d_call: TRBD1; j_call: TRBJ2-7; v_call: TRBV7-3; cdr3_length: 13; cdr3_nt: TGTGCCAGCAGACGGGGACAGGGCTACGAGCAGTACTTC; cdr3_aa: CASRRGQGYEQYF
clone_size: -; d_call: -; j_call: TRBJ2-3; v_call: TRBV6-4; cdr3_length: 14; cdr3_nt: TGTGCCAGCAGTGACAGAGTGAGCACAGATACGCAGTATTTT; cdr3_aa: CASSDRVSTDTQYF
clone_size: many; d_call: -; j_call: TRBJ2-3; v_call: TRBV12-3/TRBV12-4; cdr3_length: 12; cdr3_nt: TGTGCCAGCAGTTTAGGGCAGGGATTGACACATTTT; cdr3_aa: CASSLGQGLTHF
clone_size: -; d_call: TRBD1; j_call: TRBJ2-5; v_call: TRBV5-1; cdr3_length: 15; cdr3_nt: TGCGCCAGCAGCTTCAGGGGGCCCTACCAAGAGACCCAGTACTTC; cdr3_aa: CASSFRGPYQETQYF
clone_size: -; d_call: TRBD2; j_call: TRBJ2-1; v_call: TRBV28; cdr3_length: 15; cdr3_nt: TGTGCCAGCAGCATGATAGCGGGGATCTACAATGAGCAGTTCTTC; cdr3_aa: CASSMIAGIYNEQFF
clone_size: -; d_call: -; j_call: TRBJ1-4; v_call: TRBV7-2; cdr3_length: 14; cdr3_nt: TGTGCCAGCAGCTCAGACATACGTGGAATGGAACTGTTTTTT; cdr3_aa: CASSSDIRGMELFF
clone_size: -; d_call: -; j_call: TRBJ1-6; v_call: TRBV4-3; cdr3_length: 16; cdr3_nt: TGCGCCAGCAGCCAAGTTAGGGAGAGCTATAATTCACCCCTCCACTTT; cdr3_aa: CASSQVRESYNSPLHF
clone_size: many; d_call: TRBD1; j_call: TRBJ2-2; v_call: TRBV7-2; cdr3_length: 17; cdr3_nt: TGTGCCAGCAGCTTAAGCCCCTGGACAGGATCCGCCGGGGAGCTGTTTTTT; cdr3_aa: CASSLSPWTGSAGELFF
clone_size: -; d_call: -; j_call: TRBJ1-2; v_call: TRBV12-3/TRBV12-4; cdr3_length: 13; cdr3_nt: TGTGCCAGCAGTTTTAGTGTGGACTATGTCTACACCTTC; cdr3_aa: CASSFSVDYVYTF
clone_size: -; d_call: -; j_call: TRBJ1-1; v_call: TRBV29-1; cdr3_length: 11; cdr3_nt: TGCAGCGTTGATCGGACAAACAAAGCTTTCTTT; cdr3_aa: CSVDRTNKAFF
clone_size: few; d_call: -; j_call: TRBJ1-3; v_call: TRBV4-3; cdr3_length: 15; cdr3_nt: TGCGCCAGCAGCCAGGTCGACGGCTCTGGAAACACCATATATTTT; cdr3_aa: CASSQVDGSGNTIYF
clone_size: -; d_call: -; j_call: TRBJ2-7; v_call: TRBV10-3; cdr3_length: 15; cdr3_nt: TGTGCCATCAGTGATTCGGTAGGGAGACCCTACGAGCAGTACTTC; cdr3_aa: CAISDSVGRPYEQYF
clone_size: few; d_call: -; j_call: TRBJ2-5; v_call: TRBV5-1; cdr3_length: 14; cdr3_nt: TGCGCCAGCAGCTTGGTCGGCGGGAAAGAGACCCAGTACTTC; cdr3_aa: CASSLVGGKETQYF
clone_size: few; d_call: -; j_call: TRBJ2-7; v_call: TRBV15; cdr3_length: 15; cdr3_nt: TGTGCCACCAGCAGTCTTGATCAGGGTCCCTACGAGCAGTACTTC; cdr3_aa: CATSSLDQGPYEQYF
clone_size: -; d_call: TRBD2; j_call: TRBJ2-3; v_call: TRBV5-4; cdr3_length: 15; cdr3_nt: TGTGCCAGCAGCTCGGGACTAGTCAGCCGAGATACGCAGTATTTT; cdr3_aa: CASSSGLVSRDTQYF
clone_size: few; d_call: -; j_call: TRBJ1-4; v_call: TRBV30; cdr3_length: 14; cdr3_nt: TGTGCCTGGAGTGCCGGGACGTCGAATGAAAAACTGTTTTTT; cdr3_aa: CAWSAGTSNEKLFF
clone_size: few; d_call: TRBD1; j_call: TRBJ1-1; v_call: TRBV10-3; cdr3_length: 14; cdr3_nt: TGTGCCATCAGGCCAGGGGGCTCTGACACTGAAGCTTTCTTT; cdr3_aa: CAIRPGGSDTEAFF
clone_size: few; d_call: -; j_call: TRBJ1-1; v_call: TRBV4-1; cdr3_length: 15; cdr3_nt: TGCGCCAGCAGCCTGGCCTTTTTACCGAACACTGAAGCTTTCTTT; cdr3_aa: CASSLAFLPNTEAFF
clone_size: -; d_call: -; j_call: TRBJ2-7; v_call: TRBV4-1; cdr3_length: 15; cdr3_nt: TGCGCCAGCAGCCGACAGATCGGAGGTTGGTACGAGCAGTACTTC; cdr3_aa: CASSRQIGGWYEQYF
clone_size: few; d_call: -; j_call: TRBJ2-3; v_call: TRBV7-9; cdr3_length: 12; cdr3_nt: TGTGCCAGCAATTTGGTGACAGATACGCAGTATTTT; cdr3_aa: CASNLVTDTQYF
clone_size: -; d_call: -; j_call: TRBJ1-4; v_call: TRBV5-1; cdr3_length: 15; cdr3_nt: TGCGCCAGCAGCTCCCCGGACAGAGAGAATGAAAAACTGTTTTTT; cdr3_aa: CASSSPDRENEKLFF
clone_size: -; d_call: -; j_call: TRBJ1-2; v_call: TRBV7-3; cdr3_length: 15; cdr3_nt: TGTGCCAGCAGCTTAAGAGATGGGGGGACGTATGGCTACACCTTC; cdr3_aa: CASSLRDGGTYGYTF
clone_size: -; d_call: -; j_call: TRBJ1-1; v_call: TRBV4-1; cdr3_length: 15; cdr3_nt: TGCGCCAGCAGCCACCTACAGGGTCGGAACACTGAAGCTTTCTTT; cdr3_aa: CASSHLQGRNTEAFF
clone_size: -; d_call: -; j_call: TRBJ2-1; v_call: TRBV6-2/TRBV6-3; cdr3_length: 14; cdr3_nt: TGTGCCAGCAGCCAGGACAAGTATTACAATGAGCAGTTCTTC; cdr3_aa: CASSQDKYYNEQFF
clone_size: -; d_call: TRBD1; j_call: TRBJ1-6; v_call: TRBV15; cdr3_length: 15; cdr3_nt: TGTGCCACCAGCGTATGGGACAGGGGGAATTCACCCCTCCACTTT; cdr3_aa: CATSVWDRGNSPLHF
clone_size: few; d_call: -; j_call: TRBJ2-1; v_call: TRBV4-1; cdr3_length: 12; cdr3_nt: TGCGCCAGCAGCCGCACACTGGATGAGCAGTTCTTC; cdr3_aa: CASSRTLDEQFF